The rows below give T cell receptor beta chains drawn from one sample of a study of T cell repertoires in cytomegalovirus infection. Using its own MiXCR run on the reads, TCRdb lists one record per CDR3 protein. The sample holds hundreds of thousands of distinct CDR3 sequences, roughly a quarter seen once. The sequencing input was CD8+ T cells from PBMCs. The receptors come from a human donor in good health (CMV status not recorded). Some clones in this sample may be carry-over from other donors' samples. Both conserved end residues are part of each CDR3. A D gene is named only where the DNA matches it firmly.

V	D	CDR3
TRBV28	.	CASSLFIRDRENYGYTF
TRBV29-1	TRBD1	CSVEERQGADYEQYF
TRBV6-1	TRBD2	CASGGGTDTQYF
TRBV28	.	CASSFSGTLTVKTQYF
TRBV5-1	TRBD1	CASSLEGGLGEIQYF
TRBV7-6	.	CASSPRGTPSWEQFF
TRBV29-1	.	CSVEGRGNTIYF
TRBV15	.	CATSRSLGRQVNEKLFF
TRBV7-9	TRBD1	CASSSPGPPTGVRVYGYTF
TRBV20-1	TRBD1	CSAIRDRGNEKLFF
TRBV20-1	.	CSARENSLTGELFF
TRBV10-2	.	CASSGSGRTDTQYF
TRBV29-1	.	CSVDYIKNEQFF
TRBV20-1	TRBD1	CSAPPGTDNTDTQYF
TRBV4-1	.	CASSRSGAAGYGYTF
TRBV28	TRBD1	CASSPGGLAPNYGYTF
TRBV12-3/TRBV12-4	TRBD1	CASSFFPTGVVNTEAFF
TRBV20-1	.	CSARDYSIYGYTF
TRBV12-3/TRBV12-4	.	CASSFFNQGTSPLHF
TRBV19	TRBD2	CASSTGTSEDEQFF